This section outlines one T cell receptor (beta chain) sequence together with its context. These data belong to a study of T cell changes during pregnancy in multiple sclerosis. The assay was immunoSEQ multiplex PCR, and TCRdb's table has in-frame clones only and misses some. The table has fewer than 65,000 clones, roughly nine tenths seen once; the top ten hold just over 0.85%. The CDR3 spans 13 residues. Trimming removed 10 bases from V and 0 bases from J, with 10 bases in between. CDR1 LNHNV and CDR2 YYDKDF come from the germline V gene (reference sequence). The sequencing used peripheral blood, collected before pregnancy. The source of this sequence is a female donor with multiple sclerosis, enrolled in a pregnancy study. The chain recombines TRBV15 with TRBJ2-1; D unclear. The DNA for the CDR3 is TGTGCCATATTCATGAGCTCCTACAATGAGCAGTTCTTC. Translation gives CAIFMSSYNEQFF.